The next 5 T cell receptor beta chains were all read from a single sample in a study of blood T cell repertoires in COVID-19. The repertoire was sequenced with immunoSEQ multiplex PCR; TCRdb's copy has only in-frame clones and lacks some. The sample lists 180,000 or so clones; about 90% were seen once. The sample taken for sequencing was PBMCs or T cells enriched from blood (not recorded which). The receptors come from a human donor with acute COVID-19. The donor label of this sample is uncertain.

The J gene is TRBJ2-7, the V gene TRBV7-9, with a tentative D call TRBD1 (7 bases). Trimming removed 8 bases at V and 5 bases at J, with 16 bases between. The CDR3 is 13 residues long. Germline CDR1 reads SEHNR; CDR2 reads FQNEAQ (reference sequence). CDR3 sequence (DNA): TGTGCCAGCGGTCGAACAGGGGAGGACGAGCAGTACTTC. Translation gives CASGRTGEDEQYF.

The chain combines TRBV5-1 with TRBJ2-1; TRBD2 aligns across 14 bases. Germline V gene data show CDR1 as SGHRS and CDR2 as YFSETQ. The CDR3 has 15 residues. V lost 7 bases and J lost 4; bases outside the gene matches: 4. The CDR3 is CASERTSGGYNEQFF. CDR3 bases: TGCGCCAGCGAAAGGACTAGCGGGGGGTACAATGAGCAGTTCTTC.

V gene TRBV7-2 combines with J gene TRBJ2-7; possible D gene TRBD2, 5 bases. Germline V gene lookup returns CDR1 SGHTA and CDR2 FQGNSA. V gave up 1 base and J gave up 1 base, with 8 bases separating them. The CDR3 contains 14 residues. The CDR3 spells CASSLGRGSYEQYF. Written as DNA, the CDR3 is TGTGCCAGCAGCTTAGGTCGGGGTTCCTACGAGCAGTACTTC.

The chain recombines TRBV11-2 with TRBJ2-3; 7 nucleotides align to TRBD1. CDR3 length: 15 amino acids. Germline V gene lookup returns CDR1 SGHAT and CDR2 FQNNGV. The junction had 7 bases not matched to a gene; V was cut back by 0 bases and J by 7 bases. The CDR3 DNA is TGTGCCAGCAGCTTAGATCGGTCAGGGGGATATACGCAGTATTTT. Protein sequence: CASSLDRSGGYTQYF.

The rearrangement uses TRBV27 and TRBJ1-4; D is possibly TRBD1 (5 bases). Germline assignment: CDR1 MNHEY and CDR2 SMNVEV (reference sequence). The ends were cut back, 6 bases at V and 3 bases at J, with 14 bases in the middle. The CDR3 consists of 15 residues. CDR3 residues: CASSEAGRPNEKLFF. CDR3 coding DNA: TGTGCCAGCAGCGAAGCAGGGAGGCCTAATGAAAAACTGTTTTTT.